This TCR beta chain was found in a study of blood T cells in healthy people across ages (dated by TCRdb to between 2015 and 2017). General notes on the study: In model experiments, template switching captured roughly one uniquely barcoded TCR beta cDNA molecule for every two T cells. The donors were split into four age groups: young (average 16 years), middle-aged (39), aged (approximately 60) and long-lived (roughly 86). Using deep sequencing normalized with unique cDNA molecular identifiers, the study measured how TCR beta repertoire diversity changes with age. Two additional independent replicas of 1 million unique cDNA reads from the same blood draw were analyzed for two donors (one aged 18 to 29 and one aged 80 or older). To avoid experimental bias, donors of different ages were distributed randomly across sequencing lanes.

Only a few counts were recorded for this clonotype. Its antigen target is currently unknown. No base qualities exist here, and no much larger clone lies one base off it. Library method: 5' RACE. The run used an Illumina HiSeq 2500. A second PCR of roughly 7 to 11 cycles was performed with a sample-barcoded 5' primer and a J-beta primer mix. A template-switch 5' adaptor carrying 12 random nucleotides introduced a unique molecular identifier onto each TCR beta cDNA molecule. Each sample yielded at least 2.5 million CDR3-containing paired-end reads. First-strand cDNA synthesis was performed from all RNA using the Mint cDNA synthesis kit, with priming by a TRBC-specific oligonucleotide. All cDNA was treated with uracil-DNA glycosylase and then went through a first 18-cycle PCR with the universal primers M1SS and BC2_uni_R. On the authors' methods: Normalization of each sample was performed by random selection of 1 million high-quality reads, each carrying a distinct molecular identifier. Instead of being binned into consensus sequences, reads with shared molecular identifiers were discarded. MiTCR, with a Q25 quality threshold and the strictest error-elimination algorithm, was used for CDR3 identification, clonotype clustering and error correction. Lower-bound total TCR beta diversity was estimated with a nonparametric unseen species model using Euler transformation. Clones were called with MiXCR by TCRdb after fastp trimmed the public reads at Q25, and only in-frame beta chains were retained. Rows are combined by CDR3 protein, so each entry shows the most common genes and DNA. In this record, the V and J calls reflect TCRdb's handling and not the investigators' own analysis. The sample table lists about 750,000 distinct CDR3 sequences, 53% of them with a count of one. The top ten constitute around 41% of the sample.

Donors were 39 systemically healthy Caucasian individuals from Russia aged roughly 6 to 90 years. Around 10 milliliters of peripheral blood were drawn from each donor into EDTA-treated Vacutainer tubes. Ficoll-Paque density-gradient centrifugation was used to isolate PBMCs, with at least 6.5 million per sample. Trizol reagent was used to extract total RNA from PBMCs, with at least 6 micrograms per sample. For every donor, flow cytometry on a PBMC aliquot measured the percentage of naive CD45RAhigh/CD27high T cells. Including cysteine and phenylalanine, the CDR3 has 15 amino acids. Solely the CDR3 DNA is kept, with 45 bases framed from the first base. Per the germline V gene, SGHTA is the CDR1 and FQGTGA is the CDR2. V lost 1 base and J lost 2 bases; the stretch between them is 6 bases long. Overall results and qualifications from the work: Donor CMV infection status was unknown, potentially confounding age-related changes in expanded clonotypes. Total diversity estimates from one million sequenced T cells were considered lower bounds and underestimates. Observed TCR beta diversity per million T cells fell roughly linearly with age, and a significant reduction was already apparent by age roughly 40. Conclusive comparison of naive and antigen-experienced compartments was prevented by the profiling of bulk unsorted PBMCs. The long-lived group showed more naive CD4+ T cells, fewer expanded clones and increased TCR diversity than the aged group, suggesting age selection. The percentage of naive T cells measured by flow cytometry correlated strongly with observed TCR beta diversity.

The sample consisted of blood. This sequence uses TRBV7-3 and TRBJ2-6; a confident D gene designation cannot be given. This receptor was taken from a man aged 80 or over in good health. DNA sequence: TGTGCCAGCAGCTTAAGGCCCACTGGGGCCAACGTCCTGACTTTC. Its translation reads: CASSLRPTGANVLTF.